The rows below give T cell receptor beta chains drawn from one sample of a study of blood T cell repertoires in COVID-19. Libraries were prepared by immunoSEQ multiplex PCR; TCRdb keeps only in-frame clonotypes and omits some of them. The sample contains some 220,000 clones, just under 85% of which appear only once. The sample was PBMCs or T cells enriched from blood (not recorded which). The receptors originated from a woman aged 40 to 50 with acute COVID-19. CDR3s include the opening cysteine and the closing phenylalanine or tryptophan. A D gene is named only where the DNA matches it firmly. Only some rows state a clone size, as once, few, many or a class for expanded clones.

clone_size	v_call	d_call	j_call	cdr3_aa	cdr3_nt
NA	TRBV4-2	NA	TRBJ1-5	CASSEADSNQPQHF	TGTGCCAGCAGTGAGGCGGATAGCAATCAGCCCCAGCATTTT
NA	TRBV7-2	NA	TRBJ2-2	CASSLGRGSWTGELFF	TGTGCCAGCAGCTTAGGGAGAGGGAGTTGGACCGGGGAGCTGTTTTTT
NA	TRBV27	TRBD1	TRBJ1-2	CASSTGQGAGGYTF	TGTGCCAGCAGTACCGGACAGGGGGCGGGTGGCTACACCTTC
NA	TRBV5-6	NA	TRBJ1-1	CASSLATMNTEAFF	TGTGCCAGCAGCTTGGCTACGATGAACACTGAAGCTTTCTTT
NA	TRBV28	NA	TRBJ2-5	CASSLIGQQETQYF	TGTGCCAGCAGTTTGATCGGACAGCAAGAGACCCAGTACTTC
few	TRBV9	TRBD1	TRBJ1-2	CASSSTGTGDNYGYTF	TGTGCCAGCAGCTCCACCGGGACAGGGGACAACTATGGCTACACCTTC
NA	TRBV18	NA	TRBJ1-1	CASSPRGLNTEAFF	TGTGCCAGCTCGCCAAGGGGCCTGAACACTGAAGCTTTCTTT
NA	TRBV5-5	NA	TRBJ1-2	CASSPNPGQGYGYTF	TGTGCCAGCAGCCCCAATCCGGGACAAGGATATGGCTACACCTTC
NA	TRBV7-2	TRBD1	TRBJ1-1	CASSSGQPNTEAFF	TGTGCCAGCAGCTCGGGACAGCCGAACACTGAAGCTTTCTTT
NA	TRBV9	NA	TRBJ1-6	CASSEQASSYNSPLHF	TGTGCCAGCAGTGAACAGGCGAGCTCCTATAATTCACCCCTCCACTTT
few	TRBV4-3	TRBD2	TRBJ2-2	CASSQETASGGWELFF	TGCGCCAGCAGCCAAGAGACGGCTAGCGGGGGGTGGGAGCTGTTTTTT
NA	TRBV21-1	NA	TRBJ2-2	CASTGLAGGRTGELFF	TGTGCCAGCACAGGATTAGCGGGAGGCCGTACCGGGGAGCTGTTTTTT
NA	TRBV9	TRBD1	TRBJ1-2	CASSYTGGLGYTF	TGTGCCAGCAGCTATACAGGGGGCCTTGGCTACACCTTC
medium-sized	TRBV15	NA	TRBJ2-7	CATSRDKASEQYF	TGTGCCACCAGCAGAGATAAAGCTTCCGAGCAGTACTTC
NA	TRBV28	TRBD1	TRBJ1-5	CASNTGTGGNQPQHF	TGTGCCAGCAACACCGGGACAGGGGGCAATCAGCCCCAGCATTTT
few	TRBV5-8	NA	TRBJ1-2	CASSFTGRGNYGYTF	TGTGCCAGCAGCTTTACAGGGAGAGGAAACTATGGCTACACCTTC
once	TRBV7-8	NA	TRBJ2-5	CASSRTSPPETQYF	TGTGCCAGCAGCCGGACTTCCCCGCCAGAGACCCAGTACTTC
NA	TRBV5-1	TRBD1	TRBJ2-7	CASSLTGTGPYEQYF	TGCGCCAGCAGCCTGACCGGGACAGGGCCCTACGAGCAGTACTTC
NA	TRBV29-1	NA	TRBJ2-7	CSVEDRADYEQYF	TGCAGCGTTGAAGACAGGGCGGATTACGAGCAGTACTTC
few	TRBV5-4	TRBD2	TRBJ2-5	CALTREGGSETQYF	TGTGCTCTTACCAGGGAGGGTGGGTCAGAGACCCAGTACTTC
few	TRBV7-2	NA	TRBJ2-1	CASSLARGYEQFF	TGTGCCAGCAGCCTAGCCAGGGGCTATGAGCAGTTCTTC
NA	TRBV6-1	TRBD1	TRBJ2-3	CASSERHYQGVELKTQYF	TGTGCCAGCAGTGAGAGGCATTATCAGGGGGTGGAATTGAAGACGCAGTATTTT
NA	TRBV7-2	TRBD1	TRBJ2-7	CASSLGQGASREQYF	TGTGCCAGCAGCTTAGGACAGGGGGCATCTCGCGAGCAGTACTTC
NA	TRBV7-2	TRBD1	TRBJ2-1	CASSFPTGVDEQFF	TGTGCCAGCAGCTTTCCTACAGGGGTGGATGAGCAGTTCTTC
NA	TRBV6-5	NA	TRBJ2-6	CASSAGLEANVLTF	TGTGCCAGCTCGGCGGGTCTGGAGGCCAACGTCCTGACTTTC
NA	TRBV6-5	TRBD1	TRBJ2-5	CASSPDRGWETQYF	TGTGCCAGCAGTCCGGACAGGGGGTGGGAGACCCAGTACTTC
NA	TRBV5-6	NA	TRBJ1-5	CASSAAGIRQGNQPQHF	TGTGCCAGCAGCGCGGCGGGGATACGGCAAGGCAATCAGCCCCAGCATTTT
NA	TRBV27	TRBD1	TRBJ2-7	CASSSGTDYEQYF	TGTGCCAGCAGTTCCGGGACAGACTACGAGCAGTACTTC
NA	TRBV7-8	NA	TRBJ1-3	CASSLGPLGNTIYF	TGTGCCAGCAGCTTGGGGCCTCTCGGAAACACCATATATTTT
NA	TRBV29-1	NA	TRBJ2-6	CSVVPGPQNSGANVLTF	TGCAGCGTTGTGCCGGGTCCTCAAAACTCTGGGGCCAACGTCCTGACTTTC
NA	TRBV7-2	TRBD1	TRBJ2-5	CASSFGKGQQETQYF	TGTGCCAGCAGCTTTGGTAAGGGACAGCAAGAGACCCAGTACTTC
NA	TRBV11-2	TRBD2	TRBJ2-5	CASSLVGTTLETQYF	TGTGCCAGCAGCTTAGTTGGGACTACCCTAGAGACCCAGTACTTC
NA	TRBV3-1/TRBV3-2	NA	TRBJ2-3	CASSQDNRGIDTQYF	TGTGCCAGCAGCCAAGACAACCGGGGGATAGATACGCAGTATTTT
NA	TRBV4-1	NA	TRBJ2-7	CASSLGGGSYEQYF	TGCGCCAGCAGCCTGGGAGGAGGCTCCTACGAGCAGTACTTC
NA	TRBV9	TRBD2	TRBJ2-1	CASSVDSGRYNEQFF	TGTGCCAGCAGCGTAGATAGCGGGAGGTACAATGAGCAGTTCTTC
NA	TRBV6-5	NA	TRBJ2-1	CASSYGGGYYNEQFF	TGTGCCAGCAGTTACGGCGGGGGCTACTACAATGAGCAGTTCTTC
NA	TRBV7-3	TRBD2	TRBJ2-1	CASSWASGRGLFF	TGTGCCAGCAGCTGGGCAAGCGGGAGGGGTTTGTTCTTC
NA	TRBV5-1	NA	TRBJ1-1	CASSSLTGTEAFF	TGCGCCAGCAGCTCATTGACGGGAACTGAAGCTTTCTTT
NA	TRBV6-5	NA	TRBJ2-7	CASSYSSVHEQYF	TGTGCCAGCAGTTACTCGTCAGTCCACGAGCAGTACTTC
once	TRBV27	NA	TRBJ1-1	CASSLSAGAISEAFF	TGTGCCAGCAGTTTATCGGCGGGGGCTATATCGGAAGCTTTCTTT
NA	TRBV5-1	NA	TRBJ2-2	CASSPGESGTGELFF	TGCGCCAGCAGCCCAGGGGAGTCTGGAACCGGGGAGCTGTTTTTT
few	TRBV29-1	TRBD1	TRBJ2-1	CSVGEFGTGRYNEQFF	TGCAGCGTCGGCGAATTCGGGACAGGGAGATACAATGAGCAGTTCTTC
NA	TRBV30	TRBD1	TRBJ2-7	CAWSRRGPYEQYF	TGTGCCTGGAGTAGAAGGGGGCCCTACGAGCAGTACTTC
NA	TRBV28	NA	TRBJ1-2	CASRPTGSRLGYTF	TGTGCCAGCAGACCTACAGGGTCCCGTCTTGGCTACACCTTC
NA	TRBV12-3/TRBV12-4	NA	TRBJ2-7	CASSPGGREQYF	TGTGCCAGCAGTCCCGGTGGGCGCGAGCAGTACTTC
NA	TRBV5-6	NA	TRBJ1-1	CASSPPGFGGENTEAFF	TGTGCCAGCAGCCCACCGGGTTTCGGTGGCGAAAACACTGAAGCTTTCTTT